A selection of T cell receptor beta chains follows, all from one sample in a study of CD8 T cells in ankylosing spondylitis. TCRdb re-called the 5' RACE reads through MiXCR, storing one row per CDR3 protein. This table has some 140,000 distinct CDR3 sequences, roughly 8% appearing once. The material sequenced was synovial fluid, either unsorted or a sorted T cell fraction (not recorded which). These receptors all stem from a male donor with ankylosing spondylitis. CDR3s include the opening cysteine and the closing phenylalanine or tryptophan. Each record gives: J gene, V gene, D gene, clone size, CDR3 DNA, CDR3 protein. D genes are given only for firm matches. Expanded clones get a size class; other rows say once, few or many, or leave the size out.

J gene: TRBJ1-1
V gene: TRBV6-2/TRBV6-3
D gene: NA
clone size: many
CDR3 DNA: TGTGCCAGCAGTTACTTTGGGACTTTTAGAATGAACACTGAAGCTTTCTTT
CDR3 protein: CASSYFGTFRMNTEAFF

J gene: TRBJ1-1
V gene: TRBV7-8
D gene: NA
clone size: NA
CDR3 DNA: TGTGCCAGCAGCTTGGGACACCCGAACACTGAAGCTTTCTTT
CDR3 protein: CASSLGHPNTEAFF

J gene: TRBJ2-1
V gene: TRBV6-1
D gene: NA
clone size: few
CDR3 DNA: TGTGCCAGCACAACAACGGTTTCCGATGAGCAGTTCTTC
CDR3 protein: CASTTTVSDEQFF

J gene: TRBJ1-2
V gene: TRBV6-5
D gene: NA
clone size: many
CDR3 DNA: TGTGCCAGCAGTTACGATCAGCGCGGGTACCTGGGTGGCTACACCTTC
CDR3 protein: CASSYDQRGYLGGYTF

J gene: TRBJ2-1
V gene: TRBV7-9
D gene: NA
clone size: many
CDR3 DNA: TGTGCCAGCAGCTTAGTCCCGATGGATGAGCAGTTCTTC
CDR3 protein: CASSLVPMDEQFF

J gene: TRBJ1-2
V gene: TRBV20-1
D gene: NA
clone size: many
CDR3 DNA: TGCAGCGCGGAAGGCTCGAGCTATGGCTACACCTTC
CDR3 protein: CSAEGSSYGYTF

J gene: TRBJ1-2
V gene: TRBV7-2
D gene: NA
clone size: many
CDR3 DNA: TGTGCCAGCAGCTTAGCCCGGGGCTATGGCTACACCTTC
CDR3 protein: CASSLARGYGYTF

J gene: TRBJ2-2
V gene: TRBV24-1
D gene: NA
clone size: few
CDR3 DNA: TGTGCCACCAGACAGGGTGACACCGGGGAGCTGTTTTTT
CDR3 protein: CATRQGDTGELFF

J gene: TRBJ2-7
V gene: TRBV6-6
D gene: NA
clone size: NA
CDR3 DNA: TGTGCCAGCAGTTACTTACAGCCCTACGAGCAGTACTTC
CDR3 protein: CASSYLQPYEQYF

J gene: TRBJ2-4
V gene: TRBV24-1
D gene: NA
clone size: NA
CDR3 DNA: TGTGCCACCAGTGATTCCTCCTATAAAGCCAAAAACATTCAGTACTTC
CDR3 protein: CATSDSSYKAKNIQYF

J gene: TRBJ2-2
V gene: TRBV7-8
D gene: TRBD2
clone size: few
CDR3 DNA: TGTGCCAGCAGCAAACCGGGGGGAGCCACCGGGGAGCTGTTTTTT
CDR3 protein: CASSKPGGATGELFF

J gene: TRBJ1-4
V gene: TRBV20-1
D gene: TRBD1
clone size: few
CDR3 DNA: TGCAGTGCCGGAAGAACAGGGGTTAATGAAAAACTGTTTTTT
CDR3 protein: CSAGRTGVNEKLFF

J gene: TRBJ1-4
V gene: TRBV12-3/TRBV12-4
D gene: TRBD1
clone size: many
CDR3 DNA: TGTGCCAGCAGCCCGGGACAGGGCGGATGGGTTGAAAAACTGTTTTTT
CDR3 protein: CASSPGQGGWVEKLFF

J gene: TRBJ2-1
V gene: TRBV20-1
D gene: TRBD1
clone size: many
CDR3 DNA: TGCAGTGCTAGATCATACGGGACAGCCCTGGGGTCCTACAATGAGCAGTTCTTC
CDR3 protein: CSARSYGTALGSYNEQFF

J gene: TRBJ2-6
V gene: TRBV4-3
D gene: NA
clone size: many
CDR3 DNA: TGCGCCAGCAGCCCCTTTGGGGTCTCTGGGGCCAACGTCCTGACTTTC
CDR3 protein: CASSPFGVSGANVLTF

J gene: TRBJ2-1
V gene: TRBV20-1
D gene: NA
clone size: many
CDR3 DNA: TGCAGTGCTAGTGGGCGCGGGGATGAGCAGTTCTTC
CDR3 protein: CSASGRGDEQFF

J gene: TRBJ2-1
V gene: TRBV24-1
D gene: NA
clone size: medium-sized
CDR3 DNA: TGTGCCACCAGTGATCAATTATCGCCTAGAGGGAATGAGCAGTTCTTC
CDR3 protein: CATSDQLSPRGNEQFF

J gene: TRBJ1-4
V gene: TRBV3-1
D gene: NA
clone size: many
CDR3 DNA: TGTGCCAGCAGCCAAGATTTTCGAGGGGCGAGGAGGGAAAAACTGTTTTTT
CDR3 protein: CASSQDFRGARREKLFF

J gene: TRBJ1-1
V gene: TRBV12-3/TRBV12-4
D gene: NA
clone size: NA
CDR3 DNA: TGTGCCAGCAGTTTAGCAGGGACGTACACTGAAGCTTTCTTT
CDR3 protein: CASSLAGTYTEAFF

J gene: TRBJ1-5
V gene: TRBV27
D gene: NA
clone size: NA
CDR3 DNA: TGTGCCAGCAGTTCGACAAGGGAGCAGCCCCAGCATTTT
CDR3 protein: CASSSTREQPQHF

J gene: TRBJ2-7
V gene: TRBV4-3
D gene: NA
clone size: many
CDR3 DNA: TGCGCCAGCAGCCAATCCTGGGGGGCGGGAGAGCAGTACTTC
CDR3 protein: CASSQSWGAGEQYF

J gene: TRBJ2-2
V gene: TRBV12-3/TRBV12-4
D gene: NA
clone size: few
CDR3 DNA: TGTGCCAGCAGTTTTAGTGGGGCCGCGAACACCGGGGAGCTGTTTTTT
CDR3 protein: CASSFSGAANTGELFF

J gene: TRBJ2-7
V gene: TRBV7-2
D gene: TRBD2
clone size: NA
CDR3 DNA: TGTGCCAGCAGTCACGATAGCGGGAGTGCTTACGAGCAGTACTTC
CDR3 protein: CASSHDSGSAYEQYF